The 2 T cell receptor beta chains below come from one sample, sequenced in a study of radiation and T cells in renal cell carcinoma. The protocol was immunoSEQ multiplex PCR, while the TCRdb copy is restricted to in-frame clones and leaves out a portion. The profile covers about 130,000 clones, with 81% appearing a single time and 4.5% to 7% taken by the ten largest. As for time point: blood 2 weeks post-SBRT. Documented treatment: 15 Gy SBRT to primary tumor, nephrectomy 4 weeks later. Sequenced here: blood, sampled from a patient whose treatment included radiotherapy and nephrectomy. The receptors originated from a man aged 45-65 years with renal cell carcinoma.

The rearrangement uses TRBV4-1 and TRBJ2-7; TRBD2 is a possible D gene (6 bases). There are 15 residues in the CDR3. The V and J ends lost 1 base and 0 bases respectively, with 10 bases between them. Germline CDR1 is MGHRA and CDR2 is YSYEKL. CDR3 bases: TGCGCCAGCAGCCAAGTTTCGGGAGCCTCCTACGAGCAGTACTTC. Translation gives CASSQVSGASYEQYF.

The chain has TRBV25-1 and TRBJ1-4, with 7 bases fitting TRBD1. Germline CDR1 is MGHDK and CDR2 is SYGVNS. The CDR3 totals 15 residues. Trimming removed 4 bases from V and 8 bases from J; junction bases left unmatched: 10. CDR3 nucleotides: TGTGCCAGCAGTGTTCACAGGGGTTTGGGAGAAAAACTGTTTTTT. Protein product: CASSVHRGLGEKLFF.